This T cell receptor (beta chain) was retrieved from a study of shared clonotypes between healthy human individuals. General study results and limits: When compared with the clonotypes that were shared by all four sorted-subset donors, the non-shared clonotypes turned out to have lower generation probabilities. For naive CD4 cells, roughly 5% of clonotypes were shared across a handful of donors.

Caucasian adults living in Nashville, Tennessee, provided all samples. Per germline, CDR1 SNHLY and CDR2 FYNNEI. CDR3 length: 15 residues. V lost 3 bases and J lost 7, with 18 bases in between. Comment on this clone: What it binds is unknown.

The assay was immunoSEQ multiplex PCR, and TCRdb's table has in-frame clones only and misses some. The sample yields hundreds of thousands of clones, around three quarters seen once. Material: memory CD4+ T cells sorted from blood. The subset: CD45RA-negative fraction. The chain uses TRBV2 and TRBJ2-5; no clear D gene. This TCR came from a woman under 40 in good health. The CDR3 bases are TGTGCCAGCAGTGAGAACGAAACACCCGTAGGGACCCAGTACTTC. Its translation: CASSENETPVGTQYF.